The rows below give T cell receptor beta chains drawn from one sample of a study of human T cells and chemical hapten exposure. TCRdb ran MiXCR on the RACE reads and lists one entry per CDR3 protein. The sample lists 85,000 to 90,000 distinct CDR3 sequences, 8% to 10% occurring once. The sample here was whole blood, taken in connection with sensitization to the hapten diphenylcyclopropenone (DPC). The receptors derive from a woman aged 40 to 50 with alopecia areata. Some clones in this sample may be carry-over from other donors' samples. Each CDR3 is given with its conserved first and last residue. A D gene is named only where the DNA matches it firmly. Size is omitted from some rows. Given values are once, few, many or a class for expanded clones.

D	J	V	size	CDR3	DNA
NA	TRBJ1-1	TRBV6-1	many	CASSLYDGNTEAFF	TGTGCCAGCAGTCTCTATGATGGGAACACTGAAGCTTTCTTT
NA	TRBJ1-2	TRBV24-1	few	CATRDSLYGYTF	TGTGCCACCAGGGACAGCCTCTATGGCTACACCTTC
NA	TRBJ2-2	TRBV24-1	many	CATSDPSGNTGELFF	TGTGCCACCAGTGATCCGAGCGGGAACACCGGGGAGCTGTTTTTT
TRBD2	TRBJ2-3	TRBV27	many	CASSSGGYRDTQYF	TGTGCCAGCAGTAGCGGGGGGTACCGGGATACGCAGTATTTT
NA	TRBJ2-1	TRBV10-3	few	CAISGGLYNEQFF	TGTGCCATCAGTGGGGGACTTTACAATGAGCAGTTCTTC
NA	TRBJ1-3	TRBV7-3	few	CASSSFTQDFSGNTIYF	TGTGCCAGCTCCTCCTTTACACAGGACTTCTCTGGAAACACCATATATTTT
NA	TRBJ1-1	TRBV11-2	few	CASLFSGGSTEAFF	TGTGCCAGCTTATTTTCCGGGGGATCCACTGAAGCTTTCTTT
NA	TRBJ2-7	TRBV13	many	CASSWAGIHWEQYF	TGTGCCAGCAGCTGGGCCGGGATCCATTGGGAGCAGTACTTC
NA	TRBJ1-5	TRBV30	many	CAWRAAGWGNQPQHF	TGTGCCTGGAGAGCAGCCGGTTGGGGGAATCAGCCCCAGCATTTT
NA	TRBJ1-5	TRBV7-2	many	CASSHVGTEGNQPQHF	TGTGCCAGCAGCCACGTGGGTACGGAGGGGAATCAGCCCCAGCATTTT
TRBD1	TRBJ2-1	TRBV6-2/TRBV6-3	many	CASSYYRGSYNEQFF	TGTGCCAGCAGTTACTACAGGGGGTCCTACAATGAGCAGTTCTTC
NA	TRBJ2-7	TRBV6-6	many	CASSYAGPGVPEQYF	TGTGCCAGCAGTTACGCGGGACCGGGGGTCCCCGAGCAGTACTTC
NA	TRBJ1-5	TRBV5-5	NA	CASSTGQGSGNQPQHF	TGTGCCAGCAGCACGGGACAAGGATCGGGCAATCAGCCCCAGCATTTT
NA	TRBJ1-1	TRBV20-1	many	CSASSTGSEAFF	TGCAGTGCTAGTAGTACGGGCTCTGAAGCTTTCTTT
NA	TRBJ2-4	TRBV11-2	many	CASSSQGGAENIQYF	TGTGCCAGCAGCTCCCAAGGCGGGGCTGAAAACATTCAGTACTTC
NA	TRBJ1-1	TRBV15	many	CATNQDRRNTEAFF	TGTGCCACCAACCAAGACAGGAGGAACACTGAAGCTTTCTTT
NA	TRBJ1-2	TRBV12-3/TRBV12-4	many	CASSLGETVRTF	TGTGCCAGCAGTTTGGGGGAGACGGTTCGGACCTTC